This TCR beta chain was documented in a study of regulatory T cells in long-lasting Graves disease. Study-level points and caveats: Since the sample size was small, accuracy may have been reduced.

CDR3-region Arm-PCR and iRepertoire HTBI primers produced the TCR beta libraries. Each CDR3 protein gets one entry after TCRdb re-called the multiplex PCR reads with MiXCR. The sample consists of roughly 450,000 distinct CDR3 sequences, less than 25% of them appearing once. Stated time point: persistent/refractory GD, antithyroid drugs over 5 years with positive TRAb. Generation of the TCR library employed RNA extracted from PBMCs. This clonotype was seen many times. No antigen is known for it. Source: peripheral blood mononuclear cells (PBMCs), taken when the disease was refractory, from a patient treated with antithyroid drugs. This TCR came from a female donor with Graves disease.

CDR3 protein: CSATDRGGYGYTF. In nucleotides, the CDR3 is TGCAGTGCTACCGACAGGGGAGGCTATGGCTACACCTTC. V usage is TRBV20-1 and J usage is TRBJ1-2; 8 nucleotides align to TRBD1. CDR3 size: 13 residues. V trimming: 4 bases; J trimming: 4 bases; junction bases outside the gene matches: 5. Germline CDR1 is DFQATT and CDR2 is SNEGSKA (reference sequence).